Given below is one T cell receptor (beta chain) in context. The antigen remains unidentified. CDR3 length: 11 residues. The germline CDR1 and CDR2 sequences are SNHLY and FYNNEI. The V and J ends lost 5 bases and 3 bases respectively, with 1 base between them. The sample belongs to a study of T cell responses to AZD1222 COVID-19 vaccine. Sequencing used immunoSEQ multiplex PCR; TCRdb keeps in-frame clones, though not all of them. Altogether about 200,000 clones are present, about 94% being singletons, with the ten largest covering roughly 1.8%. Study-wide results and limits: Following two doses of AZD1222, Spike-specific TCR breadth and depth rose. Close to half of all spike-specific TCRs reportedly target regions of the variants that are unmutated.

The sequenced sample was peripheral blood, obtained 28 days after the second dose of the MenACWY control vaccine. The sequence derives from an adult who received the MenACWY meningococcal vaccine as a control. This chain uses TRBV2 with TRBJ1-4; D not resolved. As DNA, the CDR3 is TGTGCCAGCAGTCCTAATGAAAAACTGTTTTTT. The encoded protein is CASSPNEKLFF. Looking up the rest from reference TRBV2 and TRBJ1-4 gives the full variable domain: EPEVTQTPSHQVTQMGQEVILRCVPISNHLYFYWYRQILGQKVEFLVSFYNNEISEKSEIFDDQFSVERPDGSNFTLKIRSTKLEDSAMYFCASSPNEKLFFGSGTQLSVL.